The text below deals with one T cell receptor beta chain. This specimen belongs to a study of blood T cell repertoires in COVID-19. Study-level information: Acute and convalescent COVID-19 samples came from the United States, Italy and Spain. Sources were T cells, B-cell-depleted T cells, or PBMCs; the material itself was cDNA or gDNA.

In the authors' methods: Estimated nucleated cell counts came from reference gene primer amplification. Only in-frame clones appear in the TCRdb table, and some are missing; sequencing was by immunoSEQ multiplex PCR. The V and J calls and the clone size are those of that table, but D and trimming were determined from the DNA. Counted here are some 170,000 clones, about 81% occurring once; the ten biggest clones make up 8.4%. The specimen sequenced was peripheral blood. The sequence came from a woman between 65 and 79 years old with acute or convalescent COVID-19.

The DNA of the CDR3 is TGCGCCAGCAGTCGGAATGGACAGGGATATGGCTACACCTTC. Translated: CASSRNGQGYGYTF. The rearrangement links TRBV5-1 to TRBJ1-2, with 8 bases identical to TRBD1. With 5 bases clipped from V and 5 bases from J, the junction kept 8 bases outside the gene matches. Germline CDR1 and CDR2: SGHRS and YFSETQ. This CDR3 comprises 14 residues.